Shown below are 15 T cell receptor beta chains from a single sample sequenced in a study of blood T cells in healthy people across ages. A second about 7 to 12 cycle PCR used barcoded and J-beta primers. TCRdb independently ran MiXCR on the 5' RACE reads; one entry per CDR3 protein. The sample includes 1.5 million to 2 million distinct CDR3 sequences, 35% to 50% of them seen just once. Material: blood. Source of these receptors: a human donor in good health.

The chain carries TRBV29-1 and TRBJ1-2; D is possibly TRBD1 (5 bases). Deletions cut 5 bases from V and 7 bases from J, with 14 bases between. Per the germline V gene, CDR1 is SQVTM and CDR2 is ANQGSEA. CDR3 length: 12 residues. CDR3 in DNA: TGCAGCGTTCCGGGACGGGGTTTTGGCTACACCTTC. It encodes CSVPGRGFGYTF.

The V gene is TRBV6-5, the J gene TRBJ1-2; possible D gene TRBD1, 6 bases. Trimming took 6 bases from V and 1 from J, leaving 18 bases between them. The CDR3 sequence is 16 residues long. The germline gives CDR1 MNHEY, CDR2 SVGAGI. CDR3 sequence: CASRRGQSLSNYGYTF. CDR3 in DNA: TGTGCCAGCAGGCGCGGACAGAGTTTGAGTAACTATGGCTACACCTTC.

This clonotype was recorded a few times. The chain employs TRBV5-1 and TRBJ2-2; perhaps TRBD2 as D (5 bases). V was clipped by 1 base and J by 6 bases, with 13 bases between them. Germline loops: CDR1 SGHRS, CDR2 YFSETQ. The CDR3 length is 15 residues. DNA of the CDR3: TGCGCCAGCAGCTTGTTTACTAGTCGGGCCGGGGAGCTGTTTTTT. Protein sequence: CASSLFTSRAGELFF.

This clonotype was counted a few times. The V gene is TRBV4-2, the J gene TRBJ2-5; 7 bases match TRBD1. The DNA end is more similar to TRBJ2-7, so the J call may be wrong. Germline CDR1 is LGHNA and CDR2 is YNFKEQ. The CDR3 is 17 amino acids. The CDR3 region is CASSQDTMAQGIDEQYF. The CDR3 DNA reads TGTGCCAGCAGCCAAGATACTATGGCACAGGGGATAGACGAGCAGTACTTC.

The chain couples TRBV3-1 to TRBJ1-2; D might be TRBD1 (5 bases). Germline assignment: CDR1 LGHDT and CDR2 YNNKEL (reference sequence). V was clipped by 3 bases and J by 3 bases, with 14 bases between them. The CDR3 extends over 15 amino acids. Here the CDR3 DNA reads TGTGCCAGCAGCCAGGAGGAGAGCAGGGACTATGGCTACACCTTC. Translating gives CASSQEESRDYGYTF. Full variable domain (outside the CDR3, taken from reference TRBV3-1 and TRBJ1-2): DTAVSQTPKYLVTQMGNDKSIKCEQNLGHDTMYWYKQDSKKFLKIMFSYNNKELIINETVPNRFSPKSPDKAHLNLHINSLELGDSAVYFCASSQEESRDYGYTFGSGTRLTVV.

This clonotype appeared a few times. This chain joins TRBV7-9 and TRBJ2-7; 7 bases match TRBD1. V was clipped by 3 bases and J by 11 bases; unmatched bases: 16. CDR3 length: 15 residues. Germline CDR1 is SEHNR and CDR2 is FQNEAQ (reference sequence). This CDR3 reads CASSFPLGTVFKEYF. The CDR3 DNA follows: TGTGCCAGCAGCTTTCCACTCGGGACAGTTTTTAAGGAGTACTTC.

This chain uses TRBV6-5 with TRBJ2-2; tentative D call: TRBD1 (6 bases). This CDR3 is 15 amino acids long. V was pared by 2 bases and J by 5 bases, with 12 bases between. Germline V CDR1 and CDR2: MNHEY, SVGAGI. As DNA, the CDR3 is TGTGCCAGCAGTTACCTCTGGGGGCAGACCGGGGAGCTGTTTTTT. It codes for CASSYLWGQTGELFF.

The chain uses TRBV5-1 and TRBJ2-7; D call uncertain. The V and J ends lost 5 bases and 1 base respectively, with 13 bases between them. The CDR3 is 14 amino acids. In germline, CDR1 is SGHRS, CDR2 YFSETQ. CDR3 protein: CASSRAGESYEQYF. As DNA, the CDR3 is TGCGCCAGCAGTCGCGCAGGAGAATCCTACGAGCAGTACTTC.

In its sample, this clonotype was seen a few times. V gene TRBV7-6 combines with J gene TRBJ2-5; D gene uncertain. Trimming removed 1 base from V and 3 bases from J, with 12 bases in between. This CDR3 contains 15 residues. The germline gives CDR1 SGHVS, CDR2 FNYEAQ. CDR3 protein: CASSLDPLLKETQYF. In DNA form, the CDR3 reads TGTGCCAGCAGCTTAGATCCCCTTTTAAAAGAGACCCAGTACTTC.

The chain uses TRBV15 and TRBJ2-1; D gene unclear. This CDR3 is 11 amino acids long. The germline CDR1 and CDR2 sequences are LNHNV and YYDKDF (reference sequence). Trimming cost V 3 bases and J 3 bases, with 0 bases left between them. CDR3 amino acids: CATSSYNEQFF. The CDR3 coding sequence is TGTGCCACCAGCAGCTACAATGAGCAGTTCTTC.

This chain links TRBV27 with TRBJ2-3; D possibly uses TRBD1 or TRBD2 (5 bases each). CDR1 is MNHEY, CDR2 SMNVEV, per germline (reference sequence). The CDR3 runs to 16 residues. The ends were cut back, 1 base at V and 0 bases at J, with 11 bases in the middle. CDR3 protein: CASSLLGRLSTDTQYF. For the CDR3, the DNA is TGTGCCAGCAGTTTATTGGGACGGCTCAGCACAGATACGCAGTATTTT.

This clonotype was recorded a few times. This chain uses TRBV4-2 with TRBJ1-1; a weak D match, TRBD1 (6 bases). The germline CDR1 and CDR2 sequences are LGHNA and YNFKEQ. CDR3 length: 15 amino acids. Trimming stripped 2 bases from V and 2 bases from J, with 12 bases between. The CDR3 sequence is CASSQLGTLNTEAFF. The CDR3 bases are TGTGCCAGCAGCCAATTAGGGACATTAAACACTGAAGCTTTCTTT.

This clonotype has only a few counts. The chain couples TRBV7-3 to TRBJ1-1; D uncertain. V gave up 3 bases and J gave up 3 bases, with 8 bases separating them. Looked up from germline, CDR1 is SGHTA and CDR2 is FQGTGA. CDR3 length: 13 amino acids. The CDR3 protein is CASSLRVDTEAFF. The DNA of the CDR3 is TGTGCCAGCAGCTTGAGGGTTGACACTGAAGCTTTCTTT. Together with reference TRBV7-3 and TRBJ1-1, the CDR3 gives the full variable domain: GAGVSQTPSNKVTEKGKYVELRCDPISGHTALYWYRQSLGQGPEFLIYFQGTGAADDSGLPNDRFFAVRPEGSVSTLKIQRTERGDSAVYLCASSLRVDTEAFFGQGTRLTVV.

The genes are TRBV4-3 and TRBJ2-3; D possibly corresponds to TRBD2 (5 bases). From germline, CDR1 is LGHNA and CDR2 YSLEER. Trimming removed 4 bases at V and 2 bases at J, with 16 bases between. CDR3 length equals 16 residues. This CDR3 is CASSLRRQPNTDTQYF. The CDR3 coding sequence is TGCGCCAGCAGCCTACGGAGGCAGCCGAACACAGATACGCAGTATTTT.

This clonotype was counted between two and nine times. The chain uses TRBV27 and TRBJ2-3, with D possibly being TRBD1 (6 bases). In germline, CDR1 is MNHEY, CDR2 SMNVEV (reference sequence). There are 12 residues in the CDR3. Trimming cost V 11 bases and J 3 bases, with 12 bases left between them. DNA for the CDR3: TGTGCCTCCAGGGGCGCAACAGATACGCAGTATTTT. It specifies CASRGATDTQYF.